The 16 T cell receptor beta chains in this list originate from one sample, sequenced in a study of identical twins (dated by TCRdb to the mid-2010s). The protocol used for the library was 5' RACE. Sequencing used an Illumina HiSeq 2000. TCRdb took the public reads, trimmed them with fastp at Q25, ran MiXCR for clone calling and kept in-frame beta chains. Rows matching on CDR3 protein sequence are summarized as one entry with the most common DNA and genes. The sample includes about 530,000 distinct CDR3 sequences, with approximately 20% observed a single time. The ten largest clones capture about 0.48% of the sample. The data also belong to a second study, concerning yellow fever vaccine responses in identical twins.

Sequencing was performed on CD4+ T cells sorted from blood. These receptors all come from a woman aged 18-29 years in good health.

This clonotype occurred a few times. The chain combines TRBV7-2 with TRBJ2-3; D is ambiguous. Trimming cost V 1 base and J 4 bases, with 15 bases left between them. CDR1 is SGHTA and CDR2 is FQGNSA in the germline V gene. The CDR3 is 16 amino acids. Written as DNA, the CDR3 is TGTGCCAGCAGCTTAGGGCAAATGATGGTGGCAGATACGCAGTATTTT. Its protein product is CASSLGQMMVADTQYF.

The chain links TRBV18 to TRBJ2-3, with 8 nucleotides matching TRBD2. The V and J ends lost 7 bases and 1 base, in that order; junction bases with no gene match: 7. Germline-derived CDR1 and CDR2 are KGHSH and LQKENI. The CDR3 totals 15 residues. The chain's CDR3 is CASFYQAGGTDTQYF. CDR3 sequence (DNA): TGTGCCAGCTTCTATCAAGCGGGGGGCACAGATACGCAGTATTTT.

The chain has TRBV10-3 and TRBJ2-7, with D maybe TRBD2 (6 bases). Trimming took off 4 bases at V and 2 bases at J, with 9 bases between the two ends. Germline values: CDR1 ENHRY, CDR2 SYGVKD. The CDR3 contains 13 residues. The chain's CDR3 is CAISVAGPYEQYF. Here the CDR3 DNA reads TGTGCCATCAGTGTTGCGGGACCCTACGAGCAGTACTTC.

CDR3 DNA: TGTGCCAGCAGCTTAGAATCGGCTCCTAGGGCGCACATTCAGTACTTC. It translates to CASSLESAPRAHIQYF. The chain links TRBV7-2 to TRBJ2-4, with no clear D. The CDR3 runs to 16 residues. V lost 1 base, J lost 8 bases, and 18 bases lay in between. Germline V gene lookup returns CDR1 SGHTA and CDR2 FQGNSA. The variable domain in full, completed from reference TRBV7-2 and TRBJ2-4, reads GAGVSQSPSNKVTEKGKDVELRCDPISGHTALYWYRQSLGQGLEFLIYFQGNSAPDKSGLPSDRFSAERTGGSVSTLTIQRTQQEDSAVYLCASSLESAPRAHIQYFGAGTRLSVL.

The V and J genes are TRBV20-1 and TRBJ2-5; D remains ambiguous. The CDR3 runs to 13 residues. Trimming cost V 0 bases and J 4 bases, with 9 bases left between them. Germline assignment: CDR1 DFQATT and CDR2 SNEGSKA (reference sequence). CDR3 protein: CSAREASRETQYF. In DNA form, the CDR3 reads TGCAGTGCTAGAGAGGCTAGTAGAGAGACCCAGTACTTC.

V gene TRBV11-2 combines with J gene TRBJ2-7; no reliable D call. The V end was cut by 2 bases, the J end by 3 bases, with 14 bases between. Germline V lookup: CDR1 SGHAT, CDR2 FQNNGV. The CDR3 extends over 15 amino acids. The CDR3 coding sequence is TGTGCCAGCAGCTTACTCCTCGTTGGGAACTACGAGCAGTACTTC. This codes for CASSLLLVGNYEQYF.

The chain joins TRBV6-5 to TRBJ1-2, with unresolved D. The CDR3 covers 13 residues. V was cut by 4 bases and J by 8 bases, with 14 bases left in between. Germline lookup yields CDR1 MNHEY and CDR2 SVGAGI. This CDR3 reads CASSSLANGGYTF. For the CDR3, the DNA is TGTGCCAGCAGTTCCCTCGCAAATGGGGGCTACACCTTC.

The V gene is TRBV3-1, the J gene TRBJ2-3; D is uncertain. CDR3 length: 12 amino acids. Trimming left V 3 bases short and J 4 bases short, with 5 bases between. Germline lookup yields CDR1 LGHDT and CDR2 YNNKEL (reference sequence). CDR3 coding DNA: TGTGCCAGCAGCCAGGCCTCAGATACGCAGTATTTT. Translated: CASSQASDTQYF.

This clonotype was detected a few times. V and J are TRBV7-2 and TRBJ2-1, with 10 bases matching TRBD2. V gave up 1 base and J gave up 6 bases; unmatched junction bases: 6. This CDR3 comprises 16 residues. The V gene's germline CDR1 is SGHTA and CDR2 FQGNSA. The CDR3 coding sequence is TGTGCCAGCAGCTTAGTGTCTAGCGGGAGAATCAATGAGCAGTTCTTC. Translating gives CASSLVSSGRINEQFF.

The chain uses TRBV6-5 and TRBJ2-7; 9 positions match TRBD2. The CDR3 spans 17 residues. Germline CDR1 and CDR2: MNHEY and SVGAGI. V lost 4 bases, J lost 1 base, and 11 bases stayed unmatched. CDR3: CASSLVRPSGTSYEQYF. CDR3 DNA sequence: TGTGCCAGCAGTTTGGTAAGGCCTAGCGGGACATCCTACGAGCAGTACTTC.

This clonotype was recorded a few times. The chain combines TRBV5-1 with TRBJ1-6, with 9 bases aligning to TRBD1. CDR3 size: 16 residues. Unmatched junction bases numbered 8, after V lost 1 base and J lost 9 bases. Germline CDR1 is SGHRS and CDR2 is YFSETQ. CDR3 in DNA: TGCGCCAGCAGCTTGACCCCGGACAGGGGCCTTTCACCCCTCCACTTT. Translating gives CASSLTPDRGLSPLHF.

This clonotype showed up just a few times. The chain couples TRBV7-3 to TRBJ2-7, with 8 bases that match TRBD1. V was clipped by 5 bases and J by 0 bases; unmatched bases: 9. This CDR3 comprises 16 residues. The germline V gene has CDR1 SGHTA and CDR2 FQGTGA. CDR3 nucleotide sequence: TGTGCCAGCAGCCCCCAGGGGGCAGGGGCCTCCTACGAGCAGTACTTC. This gives the protein CASSPQGAGASYEQYF.

DNA for the CDR3: TGCAGTGCTAAAGACAGTAATGAAAAACTGTTTTTT. Translation: CSAKDSNEKLFF. The chain has TRBV20-1 and TRBJ1-4, with a weak D call TRBD1 (5 bases). The CDR3 consists of 12 residues. V dropped 4 bases and J dropped 4 bases, with 7 bases sitting between them. Germline loops: CDR1 DFQATT, CDR2 SNEGSKA (reference sequence).

The chain has TRBV14 and TRBJ2-7; TRBD1 matches at 8 bases. CDR1 and CDR2 (germline): SGHDN, FVKESK. The CDR3 spans 14 residues. V dropped 4 bases and J dropped 4; count of bases not matched to a gene: 6. CDR3 bases: TGTGCCAGCAGCCTAACAGGGGGACCATACGAGCAGTACGTC. Protein product: CASSLTGGPYEQYV.

This CDR3 is CASSFLTDNQPQHF. The CDR3 nucleotides are TGTGCCAGCAGCTTCTTGACAGACAATCAGCCCCAGCATTTT. The chain uses TRBV5-6 and TRBJ1-5; weak D call: TRBD1 (5 bases). V lost 2 bases and J 3 bases, leaving 9 bases between the germline ends. The CDR3 runs 14 residues. The germline gives CDR1 SGHDT, CDR2 YYEEEE.

This clonotype was counted only a few times. This rearrangement joins TRBV2 to TRBJ2-1, with D perhaps matching TRBD2 (6 bases). The germline V gene has CDR1 SNHLY and CDR2 FYNNEI. The V end lost 2 bases, the J end lost 3 bases, and 14 bases lay between the germline ends. This CDR3 region has 16 residues. This CDR3 reads CASSESVGGFYNEQFF. The CDR3 bases are TGTGCCAGCAGTGAAAGTGTGGGGGGATTCTACAATGAGCAGTTCTTC.